One sample yielded the 2 T cell receptor beta chains listed below, sequenced in a study of shared clonotypes between healthy human individuals. Repertoires were generated with immunoSEQ multiplex PCR, while TCRdb's copy carries only in-frame clones and drops some. The sample has about 2 million clones, 85% to 95% seen once. The sequenced sample consisted of naive CD4+ T cells sorted from blood. The sample's subset: CD45RA+ positively selected. These receptor sequences come from a man aged 18 to 29 in good health.

This chain uses TRBV2 with TRBJ2-5; tentatively, D is TRBD2 (5 bases). CDR3 length: 15 residues. The V gene lost 7 bases and the J gene lost 1 base, with 16 bases spanning the gap. Germline-derived CDR1 and CDR2 are SNHLY and FYNNEI. The CDR3 sequence is CASTLGGLVQETQYF. The CDR3 region has the DNA TGTGCCAGCACCCTGGGCGGGCTCGTCCAAGAGACCCAGTACTTC.

The chain joins TRBV28 to TRBJ1-1, with no clear D. The germline V and J ends were trimmed by 10 bases and 1 base, with 13 bases remaining between them. There are 13 residues in the CDR3. Germline V lookup: CDR1 MDHEN, CDR2 SYDVKM. CDR3 sequence: CATHRGWNTEAFF. In DNA, the CDR3 is TGTGCCACCCATCGAGGGTGGAACACTGAAGCTTTCTTT.